The clone carrying this T cell receptor beta chain was seen more than once but under ten times. The CDR3 extends over 13 amino acids. Germline CDR1 reads MDHEN; CDR2 reads SYDVKM. Trimming removed 8 bases from V and 2 bases from J, with 12 bases in between. A second PCR, run for roughly 7 to 11 cycles, used a sample-barcoded 5' primer plus a J-beta primer mix. Every molecule of cDNA carried a tag from a template-switch adaptor with 12 random nucleotides. TCRdb processed the 5' RACE reads anew with MiXCR; each CDR3 protein has one entry. The repertoire consists of about 840,000 distinct CDR3 sequences, with around 29% occurring once and the leading ten covering roughly 10%. The sample comes from a study of blood T cells in healthy people across ages. The sample was also linked to a second study, of T cells of mothers and their children.

Sequenced sample: blood. V usage is TRBV28 and J usage is TRBJ1-1; D not resolved. The receptor was derived from a woman in her thirties or forties in good health. CDR3 loop: CASHQAPNTEAFF. CDR3 nucleotides: TGTGCCAGCCACCAGGCCCCCAACACTGAAGCTTTCTTT.